This T cell receptor (beta chain) was documented in a study of T cells in Graves' hyperthyroidism and ophthalmopathy. Study-wide context: Before treatment of any kind, peripheral blood was taken at initial diagnosis.

Using RNA transcripts as the source, TCR beta CDR3 regions were amplified. HTBI primers drove first-round RT-PCR of the TCR CDR3. TCRdb analysed the multiplex PCR reads with MiXCR anew, one entry per CDR3 protein. The sample shows about 840,000 distinct CDR3 sequences, roughly 40% of them seen only once. This clonotype was picked up a small number of times. Uncontrolled infections, other autoimmune diseases, pregnancy or lactation led to exclusion of patients. The origin of this receptor is a man aged 18 to 30 with Graves' hyperthyroidism. The material sequenced was blood.

The CDR3 spells CASSLATRSPSGANVLTF. In DNA form, the CDR3 reads TGTGCCAGCAGCTTGGCAACTAGGTCCCCCTCTGGGGCCAACGTCCTGACTTTC. The chain couples TRBV5-6 to TRBJ2-6, with a tentative D call TRBD2 (5 bases). Trimming left V 0 bases short and J 0 bases short, with 13 bases between. Germline V CDR1 and CDR2: SGHDT, YYEEEE. This CDR3 has 18 residues.